Following are 25 T cell receptor beta chains from one sample sequenced in a study of control samples from healthy donors and cancer patients. This table comes from immunoSEQ multiplex PCR, and its TCRdb copy is limited to in-frame clones, with some not included. This table has 200,000 or so clones, approximately 91% appearing once. What was sequenced was blood. The receptors were sampled from a young man in good health.

This chain uses TRBV24-1 with TRBJ2-1; the D gene is possibly TRBD1 (7 bases). Trimming took off 6 bases at V and 10 bases at J, with 12 bases between the two ends. CDR1 is KGHDR and CDR2 is SFDVKD in the germline V gene. The length of the CDR3 is 12 residues. CDR3 coding DNA: TGTGCCACCAGTCAGGGGGGAGACGAGCAGTTCTTC. Encoded protein: CATSQGGDEQFF.

The chain carries TRBV7-3 and TRBJ1-3, with D hard to call. Germline loops: CDR1 SGHTA, CDR2 FQGTGA. The CDR3 totals 14 residues. V was pared by 5 bases and J by 2 bases, with 10 bases between. The CDR3 here is CASSPSAAGNTIYF. The CDR3 nucleotides are TGTGCCAGCAGCCCATCGGCCGCTGGAAACACCATATATTTT.

V usage is TRBV15 and J usage is TRBJ2-1; no clear D. V was trimmed by 1 base and J by 8 bases, leaving 12 bases between them. The CDR3 extends over 14 amino acids. Per the germline V gene, CDR1 is LNHNV and CDR2 is YYDKDF (reference sequence). The CDR3 is CATSRGPVPDEQFF. CDR3 nucleotides: TGTGCCACCAGCAGAGGGCCAGTGCCAGATGAGCAGTTCTTC.

This chain joins TRBV11-2 and TRBJ2-1; possible D gene TRBD2, 5 bases. The CDR3 has 15 amino acids. The germline V gene has CDR1 SGHAT and CDR2 FQNNGV. Trimming took 0 bases from V and 7 from J, leaving 13 bases between them. Written as DNA, the CDR3 is TGTGCCAGCAGCTTAGATCACGACCCGGGAAATGAGCAGTTCTTC. It yields the protein CASSLDHDPGNEQFF.

V is TRBV24-1 and J is TRBJ2-2; no firm D call. Germline V gene data show CDR1 as KGHDR and CDR2 as SFDVKD. The ends were cut back, 4 bases at V and 6 bases at J, with 11 bases in the middle. This CDR3 spans 14 amino acids. CDR3 sequence reads: CATSDQDLPGELFF. CDR3 in DNA: TGTGCCACCAGTGACCAAGACCTTCCCGGGGAGCTGTTTTTT.

This clone was seen a single time. The chain links TRBV2 to TRBJ1-3; D unresolved. Trimming left V 6 bases short and J 4 bases short, with 10 bases between. Germline V gives CDR1 SNHLY, CDR2 FYNNEI. The CDR3 length is 13 residues. CDR3 amino acids: CASSDALGNTIYF. The CDR3 DNA is TGTGCCAGCAGCGATGCCCTCGGAAACACCATATATTTT.

This clone has only a few counts. The chain links TRBV19 to TRBJ1-4; TRBD1 agrees at 7 bases. The V segment lost 6 bases and the J segment 2 bases; nucleotides outside the gene matches: 6. The CDR3 totals 15 residues. Germline V lookup: CDR1 LNHDA, CDR2 SQIVND (reference sequence). Here the CDR3 reads CASRPQGGTNEKLFF. CDR3 sequence (DNA): TGTGCCAGTAGGCCGCAGGGGGGGACTAATGAAAAACTGTTTTTT.

This chain uses TRBV29-1 with TRBJ2-1, with a possible D match to TRBD1 (5 bases). The germline CDR1 and CDR2 sequences are SQVTM and ANQGSEA. The CDR3 length is 11 residues. V lost 6 bases to trimming and J lost 12 bases, with 15 bases between them. In nucleotides, the CDR3 is TGCAGCGTGAAGGGGTCGAGGTCGCAGTTCTTC. Translating gives CSVKGSRSQFF.

The chain combines TRBV5-1 with TRBJ2-1, with 9 bases fitting TRBD1. CDR3 length: 13 residues. Germline V CDR1 and CDR2: SGHRS, YFSETQ. V lost 4 bases, J lost 8 bases, and 4 bases stayed unmatched. As DNA, the CDR3 is TGCGCCAGCAGCAGGGACAGGGCTGATGAGCAGTTCTTC. Its protein product is CASSRDRADEQFF.

V usage is TRBV19 and J usage is TRBJ1-5, with 7 bases aligning to TRBD1. The CDR3 is 17 residues long. Losses at the gene ends were 7 bases for V and 0 bases for J; bases not matched to a gene: 12. Germline CDR1 reads LNHDA; CDR2 reads SQIVND (reference sequence). CDR3 sequence: CASTPRRGQNSNQPQHF. DNA for the CDR3: TGTGCCAGTACCCCCCGGCGGGGACAGAATAGCAATCAGCCCCAGCATTTT.

The CDR3 nucleotides read TGTGCCAGCGGAACAGGGTTGAACACTGAAGCTTTCTTT. Residues: CASGTGLNTEAFF. The V and J genes are TRBV2 and TRBJ1-1; D possibly corresponds to TRBD1 (6 bases). The V end lost 8 bases, the J end lost 0 bases, and 10 bases lay between the germline ends. The germline V gene has CDR1 SNHLY and CDR2 FYNNEI. The CDR3 length is 13 residues.

In this sample, this clone turned up a few times. V gene TRBV30 combines with J gene TRBJ2-7; tentatively, D is TRBD2 (6 bases). V gave up 4 bases and J gave up 0 bases, with 13 bases separating them. Germline V gene sequence: CDR1 GTSNPN, CDR2 SVGIG (reference sequence). CDR3 length: 14 amino acids. CDR3 DNA: TGTGCCTGGAATCGGGGGACGAGCTCCTACGAGCAGTACTTC. Encoded protein: CAWNRGTSSYEQYF.

The chain has TRBV4-1 and TRBJ1-6; D is unresolved. The CDR3 runs 19 residues. Germline loops: CDR1 MGHRA, CDR2 YSYEKL. Trimming took 0 bases from V and 5 from J, leaving 20 bases between them. CDR3 DNA sequence: TGCGCCAGCAGCCAAGATATCTTCGGCCTGGTGAAAAATAATTCACCCCTCCACTTT. Residues: CASSQDIFGLVKNNSPLHF.

The V and J genes are TRBV6-5 and TRBJ1-4; TRBD1 matches at 7 bases. The CDR3 spans 14 residues. In germline, CDR1 is MNHEY, CDR2 SVGAGI. V trimming: 8 bases; J trimming: 4 bases; junction bases outside the gene matches: 7. CDR3 protein: CASQTGTVNEKLFF. CDR3 nucleotides: TGTGCCAGCCAGACCGGGACAGTTAATGAAAAACTGTTTTTT.

The CDR3 DNA is TGTGCCAGCAGCTCGGGACAGGGTCTCGATGAGCAGTTCTTC. Its protein is CASSSGQGLDEQFF. This chain uses TRBV11-3 with TRBJ2-1; TRBD1 aligns across 9 bases. V shed 4 bases, J shed 8 bases, and the junction held 6 bases outside the gene matches. CDR1 SGHNT and CDR2 YENEEA come from the germline V gene. The CDR3 is 14 amino acids.

The rearrangement joins TRBV11-3 to TRBJ2-1; 15 nucleotides line up with TRBD2. The CDR3 runs 16 residues. The J segment lost 7 bases and the V segment lost 4 bases, leaving 5 bases of the junction unmatched. The germline V gene encodes CDR1 SGHNT and CDR2 YENEEA. This CDR3 is CASSSRTSGGGNEQFF. CDR3 nucleotide sequence: TGTGCCAGCAGCTCCCGGACTAGCGGGGGGGGGAATGAGCAGTTCTTC. Full variable domain (rest looked up from reference TRBV11-3 and TRBJ2-1): EAGVVQSPRYKIIEKKQPVAFWCNPISGHNTLYWYLQNLGQGPELLIRYENEEAVDDSQLPKDRFSAERLKGVDSTLKIQPAELGDSAVYLCASSSRTSGGGNEQFFGPGTRLTVL.

The CDR3 sequence is CASSQEFTGKTEAFF. Here the CDR3 DNA reads TGTGCCAGCAGCCAAGAATTTACAGGGAAAACTGAAGCTTTCTTT. The V gene is TRBV3-1 (or the pseudogene TRBV3-2), the J gene TRBJ1-1; D might be TRBD1 (6 bases). Germline V lookup: CDR1 LGHDT, CDR2 YNNKEL (reference sequence). CDR3 length: 15 amino acids. Trimming shortened V by 0 bases and J by 5 bases, and 13 bases separated the two germline ends.

The rearrangement links TRBV6-5 to TRBJ1-3; 9 bases line up with TRBD1. V dropped 6 bases and J dropped 2; count of bases not matched to a gene: 2. Germline V gene data show CDR1 as MNHEY and CDR2 as SVGAGI. This CDR3 region has 14 residues. The CDR3 spells CASRTGGAGNTIYF. The CDR3 region has the DNA TGTGCCAGCAGGACAGGGGGGGCTGGAAACACCATATATTTT.

This chain connects TRBV5-4 to TRBJ1-2, with D possibly matching TRBD1 (6 bases). Germline V CDR1 and CDR2: SGHNT, YYREEE (reference sequence). V dropped 4 bases and J dropped 7 bases, with 14 bases sitting between them. The CDR3 runs 13 residues. The CDR3 nucleotides read TGTGCCAGCAGCCCGGACAGCCGGAGTGGCTACACCTTC. Protein product: CASSPDSRSGYTF.

The chain couples TRBV9 to TRBJ2-3, with 8 bases matching TRBD2. Germline CDR1 and CDR2: SGDLS and YYNGEE. The J segment lost 1 base and the V segment lost 4 bases, leaving 2 bases of the junction unmatched. This CDR3 is built from 14 residues. The DNA for the CDR3 is TGTGCCAGCAGCCCGGGGGGGCGCACAGATACGCAGTATTTT. Translating gives CASSPGGRTDTQYF.

This chain connects TRBV2 to TRBJ1-1; 7 bases align to TRBD1. This CDR3 is 14 amino acids long. J was trimmed by 1 base and V by 4 bases; bases with no gene match: 3. Germline V CDR1 and CDR2: SNHLY, FYNNEI. CDR3 bases: TGTGCCAGCAGTGGGACAGGTCGGAACACTGAAGCTTTCTTT. It yields the protein CASSGTGRNTEAFF.

This clone came up many times. The chain couples TRBV6-4 to TRBJ1-1; D not resolved. The CDR3 covers 13 residues. Germline V gene lookup returns CDR1 MRHNA and CDR2 SNTAGT. Trimming took off 3 bases at V and 3 bases at J, with 8 bases between the two ends. Written as DNA, the CDR3 is TGTGCCAGCAGTGAGCAGGCAGACACTGAAGCTTTCTTT. It is translated as CASSEQADTEAFF.

V usage is TRBV18 and J usage is TRBJ1-6; perhaps TRBD1 as D (5 bases). Germline V gene sequence: CDR1 KGHSH, CDR2 LQKENI. Trimming removed 2 bases at V and 5 bases at J, with 7 bases between. This CDR3 spans 14 amino acids. The CDR3 DNA reads TGTGCCAGCTCACCATCAGGGAATAATTCACCCCTCCACTTT. Its translation: CASSPSGNNSPLHF.

V gene TRBV6-6 combines with J gene TRBJ2-2; 9 bases are shared with TRBD1. J was trimmed by 1 base and V by 4 bases; bases with no gene match: 1. The germline V gene encodes CDR1 MNHNY and CDR2 SVGAGI (reference sequence). The length of the CDR3 is 15 residues. The CDR3 DNA is TGTGCCAGCAGTTCGGGACAGGGGAACACCGGGGAGCTGTTTTTT. As protein: CASSSGQGNTGELFF.

This clone showed up just a few times. The chain has TRBV5-5 and TRBJ2-7; TRBD1 matches at 9 bases. Germline V gene sequence: CDR1 SGHKS, CDR2 YYEKEE (reference sequence). Trimming at V came to 3 bases and at J to 3 bases, leaving 4 bases not matched to a gene. There are 14 residues in the CDR3. CDR3 in amino acids: CASSWSGQGYEQYF. The CDR3 nucleotides are TGTGCCAGCAGCTGGTCGGGACAGGGCTACGAGCAGTACTTC.